These 31 T cell receptor beta chains were all obtained from the same sample, sequenced in a study of cytomegalovirus exposure and HLA in healthy donors. 13 Jbeta primers and 60 Vbeta primers were used for the PCR. Clones were sequenced by immunoSEQ multiplex PCR, and TCRdb holds only the in-frame ones, with some missing. The sample has roughly 200,000 clones, almost 85% seen once. The sequencing sample was made of PBMCs. Every receptor here comes from a woman aged 45-59 years in good health and CMV-seronegative.

This clone was counted only a few times. The chain carries TRBV5-1 and TRBJ1-2; a possible D gene is TRBD1 (5 bases). The CDR3 is made up of 15 amino acids. V shed 5 bases and J shed 4 bases, with 18 bases lying between them. The germline CDR1 and CDR2 sequences are SGHRS and YFSETQ. The CDR3 spells CASRDRVGPGYGYTF. Written as DNA, the CDR3 is TGCGCCAGCAGGGACCGGGTGGGGCCAGGCTATGGCTACACCTTC.

The chain recombines TRBV15 with TRBJ2-5; a weak D match, TRBD1 (5 bases). Trimming removed 8 bases from V and 0 bases from J, with 10 bases in between. Germline CDR1 LNHNV, CDR2 YYDKDF (reference sequence). This CDR3 has 13 residues. The CDR3 loop reads CATGPGYQETQYF. The CDR3 bases are TGTGCCACCGGGCCAGGGTACCAAGAGACCCAGTACTTC.

The genes are TRBV28 and TRBJ2-2; D possibly corresponds to TRBD2 (6 bases). The germline CDR1 and CDR2 sequences are MDHEN and SYDVKM. V lost 5 bases to trimming and J lost 3 bases, with 13 bases between them. This CDR3 spans 15 amino acids. CDR3 nucleotides: TGTGCCAGCAGTCCGTCAACTAGCTACACCGGGGAGCTGTTTTTT. Translated: CASSPSTSYTGELFF. The complete variable domain, with remaining parts taken from reference TRBV28 and TRBJ2-2, reads DVKVTQSSRYLVKRTGEKVFLECVQDMDHENMFWYRQDPGLGLRLIYFSYDVKMKEKGDIPEGYSVSREKKERFSLILESASTNQTSMYLCASSPSTSYTGELFFGEGSRLTVL.

The chain couples TRBV25-1 to TRBJ1-2; 7 nucleotides match TRBD1. Germline-derived CDR1 and CDR2 are MGHDK and SYGVNS. V lost 4 bases and J lost 8; bases outside the gene matches: 16. The CDR3 runs 16 residues. The CDR3 DNA reads as TGTGCCAGCAGTGGGTCTTATGGACAGGTACCCGTCGGCTACACCTTC. Its translation is CASSGSYGQVPVGYTF.

The V and J genes are TRBV28 and TRBJ1-4; D remains ambiguous. The germline V and J ends were trimmed by 2 bases and 4 bases, with 8 bases remaining between them. Germline V CDR1 and CDR2: MDHEN, SYDVKM. This CDR3 is 14 amino acids long. CDR3 sequence: CASSLGVGNEKLFF. CDR3 DNA sequence: TGTGCCAGCAGTTTAGGAGTAGGTAATGAAAAACTGTTTTTT.

The chain employs TRBV5-6 and TRBJ2-1; D is possibly TRBD2 (7 bases). Trimming left V 3 bases short and J 2 bases short, with 18 bases between. CDR3 size: 17 residues. Germline CDR1 reads SGHDT; CDR2 reads YYEEEE. The CDR3 nucleotides are TGTGCCAGCAGCTGGGGGGGGCGGGGGTGGACCTACAATGAGCAGTTCTTC. It translates to CASSWGGRGWTYNEQFF.

This clone was detected a few times. V usage is TRBV7-9 and J usage is TRBJ2-7, with D possibly being TRBD1 (6 bases). Germline V lookup: CDR1 SEHNR, CDR2 FQNEAQ (reference sequence). V shed 5 bases and J shed 1 base, with 21 bases lying between them. The CDR3 contains 17 residues. Written as DNA, the CDR3 is TGTGCCAGCAGCCCCCGTCCGACAGGCAACATTTCCTACGAGCAGTACTTC. Translated, it gives CASSPRPTGNISYEQYF.

This chain uses TRBV7-8 with TRBJ2-2, with 8 positions matching TRBD2. Germline V CDR1 and CDR2: SGHVS, FQNEAQ. Unmatched junction bases numbered 11, after V lost 5 bases and J lost 6 bases. The CDR3 spans 16 residues. CDR3: CASSPVGLGFSGELFF. The CDR3 region has the DNA TGTGCCAGCAGCCCTGTGGGACTAGGATTTTCCGGGGAGCTGTTTTTT.

This clone was recorded only once. V usage is TRBV10-3 and J usage is TRBJ2-1, with 11 bases identical to TRBD2. CDR3 size: 16 residues. The ends lost 4 bases at V and 3 bases at J; junction bases unmatched: 5. Germline V CDR1 and CDR2: ENHRY, SYGVKD. Here the CDR3 reads CAISVSTSGDYNEQFF. The CDR3 coding sequence is TGTGCCATCAGTGTCTCGACTAGCGGGGACTACAATGAGCAGTTCTTC.

Here the CDR3 reads CASDETAGASEKLFF. The CDR3 bases are TGTGCCAGCGATGAAACAGCGGGGGCGAGTGAAAAACTGTTTTTT. The chain employs TRBV6-1 and TRBJ1-4; D might be TRBD1 (6 bases). Trimming took off 8 bases at V and 7 bases at J, with 20 bases between the two ends. CDR1 is MNHNS and CDR2 is SASEGT in the germline V gene. This CDR3 region has 15 residues.

The chain recombines TRBV9 with TRBJ2-5; D remains unclear. This CDR3 contains 13 residues. The V end lost 1 base, the J end lost 5 bases, and 9 bases lay between the germline ends. Germline CDR1 SGDLS, CDR2 YYNGEE. CDR3 coding DNA: TGTGCCAGCAGCGTAACGGTGGAGGAGACCCAGTACTTC. This codes for CASSVTVEETQYF.

This chain uses TRBV7-8 with TRBJ2-4; no firm D call. Deletions cut 5 bases from V and 6 bases from J, with 8 bases between. This CDR3 comprises 12 residues. The V gene's germline CDR1 is SGHVS and CDR2 FQNEAQ. The CDR3 loop is CASSVSGNIQYF. CDR3 coding DNA: TGTGCCAGCAGCGTCTCGGGAAACATTCAGTACTTC.

This clone came up a few times. The chain couples TRBV6-6 to TRBJ2-7; D is undetermined. The CDR3 runs to 11 residues. Trimming pared 4 bases from V and 4 bases from J, leaving 5 bases between. The germline V gene encodes CDR1 MNHNY and CDR2 SVGAGI (reference sequence). The CDR3 region is CASSLRYEQYF. As DNA, the CDR3 is TGTGCCAGCAGTTTACGGTACGAGCAGTACTTC.

This chain joins TRBV28 and TRBJ1-5; a possible D gene is TRBD1 (5 bases). The CDR3 sequence is 15 residues long. Germline V gives CDR1 MDHEN, CDR2 SYDVKM. The V gene lost 3 bases and the J gene lost 4 bases, with 13 bases spanning the gap. The CDR3 region has the DNA TGTGCCAGCAGTTTCAGCTGGGGCCCGAATCAGCCCCAGCATTTT. The encoded protein is CASSFSWGPNQPQHF.

This clone was seen just once. V gene TRBV13 combines with J gene TRBJ2-5; 7 nucleotides match TRBD1. The DNA end favors TRBJ2-7, so the J call may be wrong. Germline lookup yields CDR1 PRHDT and CDR2 FYEKMQ (reference sequence). The CDR3 consists of 12 residues. The CDR3 coding sequence is TGTGCCAGCAGCCCGGACAGGTACGAGCAGTACTTC. It translates to CASSPDRYEQYF.

Of note for this clone: Compared with germline, one end of the junction differs, possibly owing to a read error. The chain uses TRBV2 and TRBJ2-1; a possible D gene is TRBD2 (6 bases). The V gene's germline CDR1 is SNHLY and CDR2 FYNNEI. This CDR3 is built from 10 residues. The chain's CDR3 is CASRYGSFIF. CDR3 DNA sequence: TGTGCCAGCAGATACGGGAGCTTTATCTTC.

V is TRBV10-3 and J is TRBJ2-7; D might be TRBD1 (6 bases). CDR3 length: 14 residues. Germline V CDR1 and CDR2: ENHRY, SYGVKD. Trimming removed 4 bases from V and 5 bases from J, with 15 bases in between. CDR3 sequence reads: CAISAIAGDDEQYF. CDR3 DNA: TGTGCCATCAGTGCGATAGCAGGGGACGACGAGCAGTACTTC.

The chain uses TRBV5-6 and TRBJ2-5, with TRBD1 identical over 12 bases. Germline V gene sequence: CDR1 SGHDT, CDR2 YYEEEE. V shed 4 bases and J 5 bases; nucleotides not matched to a gene: 3. CDR3 size: 14 residues. The CDR3 here is CASSPGTGGETQYF. The CDR3 nucleotides read TGTGCCAGCAGCCCCGGGACAGGGGGCGAGACCCAGTACTTC.

This clone was found once. J is TRBJ2-1 and V is TRBV9, with TRBD2 identical over 9 bases. From germline, CDR1 is SGDLS and CDR2 YYNGEE. The CDR3 sequence is 16 residues long. The V and J ends lost 2 bases and 0 bases, in that order; junction bases with no gene match: 3. The CDR3 DNA reads as TGTGCCAGCAGCGTTAGCGGGGGCCGCTCCTACAATGAGCAGTTCTTC. It encodes CASSVSGGRSYNEQFF. Combining the CDR3 with reference TRBV9 and TRBJ2-1 gives the whole variable domain DSGVTQTPKHLITATGQRVTLRCSPRSGDLSVYWYQQSLDQGLQFLIQYYNGEERAKGNILERFSAQQFPDLHSELNLSSLELGDSALYFCASSVSGGRSYNEQFFGPGTRLTVL.

The J gene is TRBJ2-1, the V gene TRBV4-2; no definite D call. Between the trimmed V and J ends, which lost 2 bases and 0 bases, there was a span of 5 bases. The CDR3 contains 14 residues. The V gene's germline CDR1 is LGHNA and CDR2 YNFKEQ. The CDR3: CASSQRLSYNEQFF. The CDR3 DNA follows: TGTGCCAGCAGCCAAAGACTCTCCTACAATGAGCAGTTCTTC.

In nucleotides, the CDR3 is TGTGCCAGCAGCGGAACTAGCGGGAGGAACGAGCAGTACTTC. The encoded protein is CASSGTSGRNEQYF. This chain uses TRBV7-8 with TRBJ2-7; 12 bases line up with TRBD2. CDR1 SGHVS and CDR2 FQNEAQ come from the germline V gene. The junction had 4 bases not matched to a gene; V was cut back by 5 bases and J by 5 bases. This CDR3 has 14 amino acids.

The J gene is TRBJ2-3, the V gene TRBV27, with TRBD2 matching over 7 bases. V trimming: 6 bases; J trimming: 4 bases; junction bases outside the gene matches: 4. CDR3 length: 13 residues. In germline, CDR1 is MNHEY, CDR2 SMNVEV (reference sequence). In nucleotides, the CDR3 is TGTGCCAGCAGAACTACTAGCGCAGATACGCAGTATTTT. It encodes CASRTTSADTQYF.

This chain connects TRBV5-1 to TRBJ1-1; D is ambiguous. Trimming left V 0 bases short and J 1 base short, with 10 bases between. CDR3 length: 15 residues. Germline V gene data show CDR1 as SGHRS and CDR2 as YFSETQ. The CDR3 DNA reads TGCGCCAGCAGCTTGGGGGCCCCCCAGAACACTGAAGCTTTCTTT. Encoded protein: CASSLGAPQNTEAFF.

The chain combines TRBV7-3 with TRBJ2-3; 12 nucleotides agree with TRBD2. J lost 4 bases, V lost 5 bases, and 7 bases had no gene match. This CDR3 has 16 residues. The germline V gene has CDR1 SGHTA and CDR2 FQGTGA. CDR3 nucleotides: TGTGCCAGCAGCCCTCGACTAGCGGGAGAGGCAGATACGCAGTATTTT. Its translation is CASSPRLAGEADTQYF.

The CDR3 here is CASSVSDFMNTEAFF. For the CDR3, the DNA is TGTGCCAGTAGTGTTTCAGATTTCATGAACACTGAAGCTTTCTTT. The chain has TRBV19 and TRBJ1-1; no firm D call. Germline loops: CDR1 LNHDA, CDR2 SQIVND (reference sequence). V lost 5 bases, J lost 0 bases, and 13 bases lay in between. The CDR3 loop spans 15 amino acids.

This chain uses TRBV2 with TRBJ2-7, with TRBD2 as a possible D gene (6 bases). Trimming pared 4 bases from V and 3 bases from J, leaving 7 bases between. The CDR3 sequence is 12 residues long. CDR1 and CDR2 (germline): SNHLY, FYNNEI. For the CDR3, the DNA is TGTGCCAGCAGTGTCGGGAGCTACGAGCAGTACTTC. This encodes CASSVGSYEQYF. Complete variable domain (other parts from reference TRBV2 and TRBJ2-7): EPEVTQTPSHQVTQMGQEVILRCVPISNHLYFYWYRQILGQKVEFLVSFYNNEISEKSEIFDDQFSVERPDGSNFTLKIRSTKLEDSAMYFCASSVGSYEQYFGPGTRLTVT.

This clone turned up a few times. The chain combines TRBV27 with TRBJ1-2, with D uncertain. Germline V CDR1 and CDR2: MNHEY, SMNVEV (reference sequence). The CDR3 consists of 15 residues. V was pared by 5 bases and J by 2 bases, with 15 bases between. The CDR3 loop reads CASSHGATVNYGYTF. The CDR3 DNA sequence: TGTGCCAGCAGTCACGGTGCCACAGTCAACTATGGCTACACCTTC.

This clone occurred a few times. V usage is TRBV28 and J usage is TRBJ1-5, with D possibly matching TRBD1 (5 bases). V was shortened by 5 bases and J by 7 bases, with 9 bases between the two germline ends. This CDR3 is 12 amino acids long. Germline CDR1 is MDHEN and CDR2 is SYDVKM. The CDR3 region is CASSQGEQPQHF. The CDR3 DNA is TGTGCCAGCAGTCAAGGGGAACAGCCCCAGCATTTT.

The chain carries TRBV4-1 and TRBJ1-6; D unresolved. V was clipped by 4 bases and J by 13 bases, with 23 bases between them. Germline assignment: CDR1 MGHRA and CDR2 YSYEKL. CDR3 length: 16 amino acids. DNA of the CDR3: TGCGCCAGCAGCCTCGGACTGGAACCGCTTATCAGTCCCCTCCACTTT. This gives the protein CASSLGLEPLISPLHF.

This chain links TRBV28 with TRBJ2-1, with 15 bases matching TRBD2. This CDR3 spans 15 amino acids. Germline V gene sequence: CDR1 MDHEN, CDR2 SYDVKM. V was clipped by 3 bases and J by 15 bases; unmatched bases: 9. The CDR3 DNA reads TGTGCCAGCAGTTTGGGACTAGCGGGAGGCTCCATATGGTTCTTC. Translation gives CASSLGLAGGSIWFF.

The CDR3 protein is CASSLGGVSGGGLYEQYF. The CDR3 nucleotides read TGTGCCAGCAGCTTAGGAGGGGTTAGTGGCGGGGGCCTCTACGAGCAGTACTTC. The chain recombines TRBV11-2 with TRBJ2-7; TRBD2 might be the D (7 bases). CDR3 length: 18 amino acids. Germline values: CDR1 SGHAT, CDR2 FQNNGV. V shed 1 base and J shed 3 bases, with 22 bases lying between them.